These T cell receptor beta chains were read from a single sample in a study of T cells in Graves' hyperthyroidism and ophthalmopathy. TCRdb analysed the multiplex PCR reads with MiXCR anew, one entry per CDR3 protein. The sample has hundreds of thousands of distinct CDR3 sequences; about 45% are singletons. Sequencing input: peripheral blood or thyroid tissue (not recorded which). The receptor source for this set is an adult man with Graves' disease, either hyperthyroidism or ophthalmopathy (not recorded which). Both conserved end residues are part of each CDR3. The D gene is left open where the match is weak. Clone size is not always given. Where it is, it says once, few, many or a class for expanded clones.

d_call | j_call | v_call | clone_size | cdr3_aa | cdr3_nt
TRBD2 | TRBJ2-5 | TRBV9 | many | CASSPSGLVGETQYF | TGTGCCAGCAGCCCCTCGGGACTAGTCGGGGAGACCCAGTACTTC
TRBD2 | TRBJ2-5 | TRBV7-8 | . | CATPSGRDPETQYF | TGTGCTACTCCTAGCGGGAGGGACCCCGAGACCCAGTACTTC
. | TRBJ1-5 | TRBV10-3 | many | CAISESGQQPQHF | TGTGCCATCAGTGAGTCAGGGCAACAGCCCCAGCATTTT
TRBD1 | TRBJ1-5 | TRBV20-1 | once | CSASTGTGSNQPQHF | TGCAGTGCTAGCACCGGGACAGGGAGCAATCAGCCCCAGCATTTT
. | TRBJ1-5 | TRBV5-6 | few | CASSLGWGIGNQPQHF | TGTGCCAGCAGCTTAGGGTGGGGGATCGGCAATCAGCCCCAGCATTTT
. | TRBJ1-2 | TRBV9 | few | CASSVGAREHGYTF | TGTGCCAGCAGCGTAGGGGCCAGGGAGCACGGCTACACCTTC
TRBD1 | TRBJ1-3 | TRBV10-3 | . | CAISLTRDRGRNTIYF | TGTGCCATCAGCCTTACCCGGGACAGGGGGCGGAACACCATATATTTT
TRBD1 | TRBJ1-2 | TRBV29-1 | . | CSVNTGQGVNYGYTF | TGCAGCGTTAACACGGGACAGGGAGTTAACTATGGCTACACCTTC
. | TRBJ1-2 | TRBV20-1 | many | CSASGPRSPYGYTF | TGCAGTGCTAGCGGACCCCGGAGCCCCTATGGCTACACCTTC
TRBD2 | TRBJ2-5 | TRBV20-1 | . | CSAPGLAEETQYF | TGCAGTGCCCCCGGACTAGCGGAAGAGACCCAGTACTTC
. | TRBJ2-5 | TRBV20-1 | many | CSALREQGWETQYF | TGCAGTGCCCTCCGTGAACAGGGTTGGGAGACCCAGTACTTC
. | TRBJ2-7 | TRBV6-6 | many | CASSYSRGRGEQYF | TGTGCCAGCAGTTACTCGAGGGGCAGGGGCGAGCAGTACTTC
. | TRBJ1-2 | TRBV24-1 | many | CATSLTNDYGYTF | TGTGCCACCAGTTTGACGAACGACTATGGCTACACCTTC
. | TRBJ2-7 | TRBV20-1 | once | CSASGISYEQYF | TGCAGTGCTAGTGGGATCTCCTACGAGCAGTACTTC
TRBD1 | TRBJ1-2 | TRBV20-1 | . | CSARALPGQGDYGYTF | TGCAGTGCTAGAGCTCTCCCCGGACAGGGGGACTATGGCTACACCTTC
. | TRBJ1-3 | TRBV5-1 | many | CASSQTGSGNTIYF | TGTGCCAGCAGCCAAACAGGGAGCGGAAACACCATATATTTT
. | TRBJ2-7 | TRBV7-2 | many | CASSPGAGLHYEQYF | TGTGCCAGCAGCCCAGGAGCCGGACTGCACTACGAGCAGTACTTC